This T cell receptor beta chain was sequenced during a study of Graves' ophthalmopathy and Graves' hyperthyroidism. CDR1 and CDR2 (germline): SGHVS, FNYEAQ. V lost 7 bases and J 2 bases, leaving 18 bases between the germline ends. The CDR3 covers 17 residues. Study outcomes and limitations: Blood contained most expanded thyroid clonotypes exceeding 0.001 frequency. The model predicted progression of ophthalmopathy with a sensitivity of more than 60%, and its specificity was about 72%.

Using RNA transcripts, the TCR beta CDR3 regions were amplified. HTBI-primed RT-PCR formed the first round, and a multiplex PCR formed the second. TCRdb passed the multiplex PCR reads through MiXCR, listing each CDR3 protein once. The table has about 480,000 distinct CDR3 sequences, 14% seen once. For donors with ophthalmopathy, the disease showed moderate-to-severe activity, reached CAS ≥3 and NOSPECS ≥4, and had lasted under 3 months. Diagnosis was based on clinical symptoms, serum thyroxine, TRAb, thyroid ultrasound and orbital computed tomography. Many counts were recorded for this clonotype. As yet, its antigen is unknown.

The chain is built from TRBV7-6 and TRBJ2-6, with D perhaps given as TRBD1 or TRBD2 (6 bases each). The sequencing input was blood. The source of this sequence is a woman aged 25 to 45 with Graves' ophthalmopathy. In DNA, the CDR3 is TGTGCCAGCACGGGGGCAGGGGTTTCCACTGGGGCCAACGTCCTGACTTTC. Encoded protein: CASTGAGVSTGANVLTF.